Included here is one TCR beta chain sequence, with context. This clone's antigen is unknown. No base-level quality is on record; no much larger clone is a single base apart. The data originate from a study of cytomegalovirus exposure and HLA in healthy donors (dated by TCRdb to 2016 to 2017). Notes on the research overall: According to a later analysis, the roughly 120 validation repertoires were produced on the same platform as the roughly 600 repertoires of the first cohort. The study aimed to test whether cataloging public T cell receptors could reveal signatures of past pathogen exposure. Besides the first cohort of roughly 700 subjects, a separate validation cohort made up of 120 different subjects was used. High-throughput TCR immunosequencing, statistical association of individual TCRs with disease status, and machine learning were combined to predict cytomegalovirus infection status.

The full study reports these points: In vitro tests confirmed that a few of the cytomegalovirus-associated TCR beta chains recognize cytomegalovirus antigens. Subsequent analysis determined that TCRs grouped into clusters in the first cohort also showed a tendency toward co-occurrence across the approximately 110 validation repertoires, and approximately 93% of cluster scores exceeded 0. Most TCR sequences were seen in very few donors, while some public TCRs were found in many individuals. A later analysis had no HLA typing for the validation cohort, so co-occurrence there was scored across all 130 or so repertoires. The study listed 150 to 200 TCR beta chains as associated with cytomegalovirus. According to the authors, the approach could potentially be generalized to other disease states and immunological phenotypes. In both the original and validation cohorts, the classifier was reported to diagnose cytomegalovirus status with high specificity and sensitivity.

Receptor amplification or capture employed the immunoSEQ multiplex PCR assay. Under the source paper's analysis protocol: A statistical classification framework was built for diagnosing cytomegalovirus status from the catalog of TCR beta chain sequences. Here the immuneACCESS table is served through TCRdb, limited to in-frame sequences with V and J called. Missing clones are a known gap in these copies; in checked studies unresolved V genes cover under half, and the rest lacks a known reason. The V and J calls and the clone size are those of that table, but D and trimming were determined from the DNA. This sample is represented by tens of thousands of clones; roughly 95% of them were singletons. The biggest ten clones account for around 5% of the sample. V was cut back by 2 bases and J by 2 bases, leaving a gap of 12 bases between them. The CDR3, from cysteine to phenylalanine, totals 15 residues. The kept DNA is CDR3 alone, 45 bases in frame from the first base. CDR1 and CDR2 were assigned from the germline V gene as MNHEY and SVGAGI.

The donors were included in the validation cohort of roughly 130 subjects, a group kept apart from the approximately 670-subject first cohort. The rearrangement combines TRBV6-5 with TRBJ1-2; TRBD1 could be the D gene, as 5 bases match. The sequencing sample was made of PBMCs. This sequence originates from a woman in her late teens or twenties in good health and CMV-seropositive. The nucleotide sequence reads TGTGCCAGCAGTTACAACTTGGGGGGGAACTATGGCTACACCTTC. It translates as CASSYNLGGNYGYTF.